This entry lists 6 T cell receptor beta chains sequenced from one sample in a study of T cell clones after liver transplantation. The table came from immunoSEQ multiplex PCR; TCRdb's copy has only in-frame clones and leaves some out. This table has about 74,000 clones, about 80% appearing once. This specimen was CD4+ T cells from blood, taken before liver transplant. The source of these receptors is a human donor who received a liver transplant.

As for this clone: At the DNA level, this CDR3 is encoded by other sequences in the same sample as well. The V gene is TRBV5-1, the J gene TRBJ2-5; D possibly uses TRBD1 or TRBD2 (6 bases each). This CDR3 comprises 15 residues. Trimming removed 0 bases at V and 2 bases at J, with 11 bases between. CDR1 and CDR2 from the germline V gene are SGHRS and YFSETQ. The CDR3 DNA follows: TGCGCCAGCAGCTTGGGAGGAGGGGGTCAAGAGACCCAGTACTTC. This gives the protein CASSLGGGGQETQYF.

The rearrangement uses TRBV19 and TRBJ2-7; D gene ambiguous. Trimming took 6 bases from V and 2 from J, leaving 11 bases between them. CDR3 size: 13 residues. Germline values: CDR1 LNHDA, CDR2 SQIVND (reference sequence). The DNA for the CDR3 is TGTGCCAGTAGGGCTGGCGGAACCTACGAGCAGTACTTC. Translating gives CASRAGGTYEQYF.

The chain couples TRBV28 to TRBJ1-2; no clear D gene. Germline lookup yields CDR1 MDHEN and CDR2 SYDVKM. The CDR3 covers 12 residues. With 7 bases removed from V and 5 bases from J, the gap between germline ends came to 11 bases. The CDR3: CASTLGLYGYTF. The CDR3 region has the DNA TGTGCCAGCACCCTCGGTTTATATGGCTACACCTTC.

This rearrangement joins TRBV10-1 to TRBJ1-4; 8 nucleotides match TRBD1. Germline-derived CDR1 and CDR2 are WNHNN and SYGVQD (reference sequence). This CDR3 is built from 14 residues. V lost 6 bases and J lost 8; bases outside the gene matches: 8. CDR3 region: CASSPGQEPEKLFF. CDR3 nucleotide sequence: TGCGCCAGCAGCCCGGGACAGGAGCCCGAAAAACTGTTTTTT.

The count of this clone is one. This sequence joins TRBV28 and TRBJ2-5; D call uncertain. This CDR3 has 16 residues. Deletions cut 8 bases from V and 5 bases from J, with 24 bases between. In germline, CDR1 is MDHEN, CDR2 SYDVKM. The CDR3 here is CASRSHGSFGVETQYF. The CDR3 coding sequence is TGTGCCAGCCGATCACATGGCAGCTTCGGCGTGGAGACCCAGTACTTC.

This rearrangement joins TRBV6-6 to TRBJ2-1, with 7 positions matching TRBD2. With V trimmed by 6 bases and J by 4 bases, 6 bases remained unmatched. The germline V gene encodes CDR1 MNHNY and CDR2 SVGAGI (reference sequence). The CDR3 spans 14 residues. The CDR3 sequence: CASRLTSVYNEQFF. CDR3 DNA: TGTGCCAGCAGGCTCACTAGCGTATACAATGAGCAGTTCTTC.